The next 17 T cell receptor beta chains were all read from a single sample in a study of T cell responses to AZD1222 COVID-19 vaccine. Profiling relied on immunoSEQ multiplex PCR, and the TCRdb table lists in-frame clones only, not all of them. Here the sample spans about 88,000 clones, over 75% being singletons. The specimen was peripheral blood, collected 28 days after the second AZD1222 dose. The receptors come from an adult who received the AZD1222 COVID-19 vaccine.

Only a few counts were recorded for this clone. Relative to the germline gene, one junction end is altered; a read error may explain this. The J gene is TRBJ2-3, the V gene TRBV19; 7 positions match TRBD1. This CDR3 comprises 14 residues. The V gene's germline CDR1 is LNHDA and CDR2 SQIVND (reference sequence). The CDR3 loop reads CASSTGAYHDTQYF. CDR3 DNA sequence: TGTGCCAGCAGTACAGGGGCATATCACGATACGCAGTATTTT.

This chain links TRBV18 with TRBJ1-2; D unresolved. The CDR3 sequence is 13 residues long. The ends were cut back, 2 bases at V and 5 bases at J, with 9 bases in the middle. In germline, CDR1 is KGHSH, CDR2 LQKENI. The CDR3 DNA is TGTGCCAGCTCACCAGAGTTTCGATATGGCTACACCTTC. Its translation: CASSPEFRYGYTF.

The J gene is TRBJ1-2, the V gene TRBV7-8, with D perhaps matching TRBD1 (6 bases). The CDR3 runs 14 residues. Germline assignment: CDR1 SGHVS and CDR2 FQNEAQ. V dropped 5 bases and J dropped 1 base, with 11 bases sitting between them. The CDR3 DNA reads TGTGCCAGCAGCCTCGGGACATATAACTATGGCTACACCTTC. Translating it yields CASSLGTYNYGYTF.

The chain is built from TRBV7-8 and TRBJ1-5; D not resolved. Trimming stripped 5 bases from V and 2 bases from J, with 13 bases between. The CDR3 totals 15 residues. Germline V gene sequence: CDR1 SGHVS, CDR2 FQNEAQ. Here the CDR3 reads CASSPTGPRNQPQHF. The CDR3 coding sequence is TGTGCCAGCAGCCCGACGGGTCCTCGCAATCAGCCCCAGCATTTT. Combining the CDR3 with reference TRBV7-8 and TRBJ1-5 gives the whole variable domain GAGVSQSPRYKVAKRGQDVALRCDPISGHVSLFWYQQALGQGPEFLTYFQNEAQLDKSGLPSDRFFAERPEGSVSTLKIQRTQQEDSAVYLCASSPTGPRNQPQHFGDGTRLSIL.

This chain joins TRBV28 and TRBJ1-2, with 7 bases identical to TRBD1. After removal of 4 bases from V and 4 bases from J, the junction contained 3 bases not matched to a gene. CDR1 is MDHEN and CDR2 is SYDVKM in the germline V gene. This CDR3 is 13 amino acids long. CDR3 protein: CASSSGTVYGYTF. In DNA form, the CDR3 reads TGTGCCAGCAGTTCGGGGACAGTCTATGGCTACACCTTC.

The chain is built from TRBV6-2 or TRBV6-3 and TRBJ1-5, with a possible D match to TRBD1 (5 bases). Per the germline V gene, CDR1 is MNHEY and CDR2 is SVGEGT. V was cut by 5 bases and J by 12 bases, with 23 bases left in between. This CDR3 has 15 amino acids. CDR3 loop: CASSEGGRTQINQHF. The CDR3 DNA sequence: TGTGCCAGCAGTGAGGGAGGACGGACACAAATTAACCAGCATTTT.

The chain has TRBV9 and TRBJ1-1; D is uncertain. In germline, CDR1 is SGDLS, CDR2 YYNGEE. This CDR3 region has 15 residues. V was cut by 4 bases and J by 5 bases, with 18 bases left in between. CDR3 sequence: CASSPRGEGGTEAFF. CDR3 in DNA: TGTGCCAGCAGCCCCCGGGGAGAGGGTGGAACTGAAGCTTTCTTT.

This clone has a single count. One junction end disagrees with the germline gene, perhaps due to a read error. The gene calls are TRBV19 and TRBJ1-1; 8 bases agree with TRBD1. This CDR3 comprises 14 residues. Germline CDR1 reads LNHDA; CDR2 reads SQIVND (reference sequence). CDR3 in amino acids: CASNIDRGGTEAFF. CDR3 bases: TGTGCCAGTAATATAGACAGGGGTGGCACTGAAGCTTTCTTT. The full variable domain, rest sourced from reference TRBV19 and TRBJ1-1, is DGGITQSPKYLFRKEGQNVTLSCEQNLNHDAMYWYRQDPGQGLRLIYYSQIVNDFQKGDIAEGYSVSREKKESFPLTVTSAQKNPTAFYLCASNIDRGGTEAFFGQGTRLTVV.

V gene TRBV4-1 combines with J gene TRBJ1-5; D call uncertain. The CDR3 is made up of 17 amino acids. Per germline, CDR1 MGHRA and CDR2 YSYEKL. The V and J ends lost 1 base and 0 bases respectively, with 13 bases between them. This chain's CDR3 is CASSQASVEHSNQPQHF. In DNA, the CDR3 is TGCGCCAGCAGCCAAGCCTCGGTCGAACATAGCAATCAGCCCCAGCATTTT.

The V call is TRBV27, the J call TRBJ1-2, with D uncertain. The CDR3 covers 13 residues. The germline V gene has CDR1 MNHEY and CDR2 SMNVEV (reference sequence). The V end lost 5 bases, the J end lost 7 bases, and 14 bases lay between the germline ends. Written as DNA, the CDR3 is TGTGCCAGCAGTCCAACAAAACTCGGTGGCTACACCTTC. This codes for CASSPTKLGGYTF.

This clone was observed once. The CDR3 is CASGLVQKGAIWNTGELFF. CDR3 coding DNA: TGTGCTAGTGGTTTGGTACAAAAGGGGGCGATTTGGAACACCGGGGAGCTGTTTTTT. The rearrangement uses TRBV12-5 and TRBJ2-2; TRBD1 matches 7 bases. CDR1 is LGHNT, CDR2 FRNRAP, per germline. The CDR3 spans 19 residues. Trimming at V came to 0 bases and at J to 1 base, leaving 11 bases not matched to a gene.

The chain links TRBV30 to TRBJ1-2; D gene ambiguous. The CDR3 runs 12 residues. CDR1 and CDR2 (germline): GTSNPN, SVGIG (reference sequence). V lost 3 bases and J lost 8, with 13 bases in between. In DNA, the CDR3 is TGTGCCTGGAGAAGATCACCTGGGGGCTACACCTTC. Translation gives CAWRRSPGGYTF.

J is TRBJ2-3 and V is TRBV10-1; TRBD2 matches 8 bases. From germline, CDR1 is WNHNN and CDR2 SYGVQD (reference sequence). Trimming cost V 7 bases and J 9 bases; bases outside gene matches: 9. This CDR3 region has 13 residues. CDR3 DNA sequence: TGCGCCAGCAACCCCTGGCCGGGAGGGACGCAGTATTTT. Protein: CASNPWPGGTQYF.

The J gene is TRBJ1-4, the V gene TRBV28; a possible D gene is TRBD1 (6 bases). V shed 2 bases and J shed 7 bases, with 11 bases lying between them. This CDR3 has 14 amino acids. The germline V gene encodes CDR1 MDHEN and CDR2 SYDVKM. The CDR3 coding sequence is TGTGCCAGCAGTTTAGGGGGGCGCGGTGAAAAACTGTTTTTT. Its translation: CASSLGGRGEKLFF.

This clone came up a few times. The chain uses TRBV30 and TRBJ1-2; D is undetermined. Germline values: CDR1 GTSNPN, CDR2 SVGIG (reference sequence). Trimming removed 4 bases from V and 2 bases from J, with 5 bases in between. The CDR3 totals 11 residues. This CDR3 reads CAWTENYGYTF. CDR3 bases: TGTGCCTGGACGGAGAACTATGGCTACACCTTC. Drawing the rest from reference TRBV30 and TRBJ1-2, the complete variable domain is SQTIHQWPATLVQPVGSPLSLECTVEGTSNPNLYWYRQAAGRGLQLLFYSVGIGQISSEVPQNLSASRPQDRQFILSSKKLLLSDSGFYLCAWTENYGYTFGSGTRLTVV.

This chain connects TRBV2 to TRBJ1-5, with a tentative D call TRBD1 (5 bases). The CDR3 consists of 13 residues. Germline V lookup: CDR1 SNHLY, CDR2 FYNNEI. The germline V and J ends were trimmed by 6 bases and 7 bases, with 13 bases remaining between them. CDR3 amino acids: CASRAGGAQPQHF. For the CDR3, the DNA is TGTGCCAGCAGAGCCGGCGGGGCGCAGCCCCAGCATTTT.

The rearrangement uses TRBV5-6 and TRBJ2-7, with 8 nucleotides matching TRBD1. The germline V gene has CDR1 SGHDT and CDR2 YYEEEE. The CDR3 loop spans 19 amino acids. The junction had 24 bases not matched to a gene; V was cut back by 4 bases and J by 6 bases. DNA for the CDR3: TGTGCCAGCAGCACTCAGGACAGGGAGCCGCCGCGGGACTGGGGCGAGCAGTACTTC. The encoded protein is CASSTQDREPPRDWGEQYF.